These 29 T cell receptor beta chains were all obtained from the same sample, sequenced in a study of siplizumab effects on memory and regulatory T cells (dated by TCRdb to about 2019). Library preparation was by the immunoSEQ multiplex PCR assay. TCRdb mirrors the immuneACCESS table, restricted to in-frame sequences. Some clones are absent from its copies; in checked studies, under half trace to an unresolved V gene, and the reason for the others is unknown. This sample gives approximately 120,000 clones in total; about 93% of them show up just once. The ten largest clones capture over 0.15% of the sample. The source material was non-Treg CD4+ T cells sorted from blood. The cell subset or site label on this specimen signifies: FACS-sorted unstimulated CD4+ non-regulatory T cells. The receptor set was obtained from a human donor in good health.

V is TRBV5-4 and J is TRBJ2-1, with a tentative D call TRBD1 (6 bases). The length of the CDR3 is 13 residues. Trimming removed 0 bases at V and 7 bases at J, with 8 bases between. Per the germline V gene, CDR1 is SGHNT and CDR2 is YYREEE (reference sequence). CDR3 bases: TGTGCCAGCAGCTTGGACAGGGAAAATGAGCAGTTCTTC. This sequence encodes CASSLDRENEQFF.

The V and J genes are TRBV4-1 and TRBJ2-5, with TRBD2 identical over 10 bases. The CDR3 totals 15 residues. Germline CDR1 is MGHRA and CDR2 is YSYEKL. V lost 3 bases to trimming and J lost 5 bases; unmatched junction nucleotides: 6. CDR3 residues: CASSQATSGVETQYF. CDR3 in DNA: TGCGCCAGCAGCCAGGCCACTAGCGGGGTGGAGACCCAGTACTTC.

This chain joins TRBV10-2 and TRBJ2-7, with 15 nucleotides matching TRBD2. CDR3 length: 16 residues. CDR1 and CDR2 (germline): WSHSY, SAAADI. The V and J ends lost 6 bases and 3 bases, in that order; junction bases with no gene match: 6. The CDR3 sequence is CASRGGLAGGYYEQYF. Here the CDR3 DNA reads TGCGCCAGCAGGGGGGGACTAGCGGGGGGCTACTACGAGCAGTACTTC.

The count of this clone is one. The rearrangement joins TRBV30 to TRBJ1-6; no reliable D call. V lost 3 bases, J lost 7 bases, and 13 bases lay in between. This CDR3 region has 14 residues. Per germline, CDR1 GTSNPN and CDR2 SVGIG (reference sequence). Here the CDR3 reads CAWRAGGDNSPLHF. The CDR3 DNA follows: TGTGCCTGGAGGGCAGGAGGTGACAATTCACCCCTCCACTTT.

This clone occurred once. The V gene is TRBV7-7, the J gene TRBJ2-5; D gene ambiguous. The ends were cut back, 0 bases at V and 4 bases at J, with 18 bases in the middle. This CDR3 region has 17 residues. Germline assignment: CDR1 SSHAT and CDR2 FNYEAQ (reference sequence). CDR3 amino acids: CASSLAVTAPWGETQYF. Written as DNA, the CDR3 is TGTGCCAGCAGCTTAGCGGTCACAGCGCCATGGGGAGAGACCCAGTACTTC.

This clone is a singleton in its sample. The J gene is TRBJ2-3, the V gene TRBV11-3, with D perhaps matching TRBD1 (5 bases). The CDR3 is 13 amino acids. Trimming took 1 base from V and 3 from J, leaving 5 bases between them. Germline assignment: CDR1 SGHNT and CDR2 YENEEA. Here the CDR3 reads CASSLAGTDTQYF. The CDR3 DNA reads as TGTGCCAGCAGCTTAGCAGGGACAGATACGCAGTATTTT.

J is TRBJ1-2 and V is TRBV11-2; D gene unclear. Trimming removed 0 bases from V and 3 bases from J, with 8 bases in between. CDR3 length: 14 residues. CDR1 is SGHAT and CDR2 is FQNNGV in the germline V gene. As DNA, the CDR3 is TGTGCCAGCAGCTTAGATCGTTGGGACTATGGCTACACCTTC. Residues: CASSLDRWDYGYTF.

V is TRBV7-9 and J is TRBJ1-6; D gene unclear. The CDR3 runs 14 residues. Germline V gene lookup returns CDR1 SEHNR and CDR2 FQNEAQ (reference sequence). Trimming left V 5 bases short and J 0 bases short, with 5 bases between. The CDR3 here is CASSPDSYNSPLHF. The CDR3, as DNA: TGTGCCAGCAGCCCCGACTCCTATAATTCACCCCTCCACTTT.

This chain uses TRBV28 with TRBJ2-1, with 11 bases lining up with TRBD2. Trimming cost V 7 bases and J 10 bases; bases outside gene matches: 18. This CDR3 is 17 amino acids long. In germline, CDR1 is MDHEN, CDR2 SYDVKM. The CDR3 reads CASIFASGGRGLSEQFF. CDR3 nucleotide sequence: TGTGCCAGCATTTTTGCTAGCGGGGGGCGCGGGCTTAGCGAGCAGTTCTTC.

The genes are TRBV18 and TRBJ2-2, with D unclear. The CDR3 length is 15 residues. Trimming shortened V by 1 base and J by 1 base, and 7 bases separated the two germline ends. The germline gives CDR1 KGHSH, CDR2 LQKENI. CDR3 sequence (DNA): TGTGCCAGCTCACCACAATCCGGGAACACCGGGGAGCTGTTTTTT. It specifies CASSPQSGNTGELFF.

V gene TRBV7-6 combines with J gene TRBJ1-3; D ambiguous. This CDR3 is built from 14 residues. V was trimmed by 3 bases and J by 0 bases, leaving 6 bases between them. CDR1 and CDR2 (germline): SGHVS, FNYEAQ. CDR3 region: CASSFPSSGNTIYF. DNA of the CDR3: TGTGCCAGCAGCTTTCCCAGCTCTGGAAACACCATATATTTT.

CDR3 DNA sequence: TGTGCCAGTAGTAACGACAGGGCTGGAAACACCATATATTTT. Its translation is CASSNDRAGNTIYF. The chain links TRBV19 to TRBJ1-3; TRBD1 matches 7 bases. This CDR3 comprises 14 residues. The V segment lost 4 bases and the J segment 2 bases; nucleotides outside the gene matches: 2. Germline V gives CDR1 LNHDA, CDR2 SQIVND (reference sequence).

The chain joins TRBV14 to TRBJ1-2; possibly TRBD1 for D (6 bases). V was cut by 4 bases and J by 6 bases, with 12 bases left in between. CDR1 is SGHDN, CDR2 FVKESK, per germline. The CDR3 runs to 13 residues. The CDR3 here is CASSPNRVDGYTF. The CDR3 coding sequence is TGTGCCAGCAGCCCCAACAGGGTGGATGGCTACACCTTC.

This chain uses TRBV7-9 with TRBJ2-1; D not resolved. Germline V gene sequence: CDR1 SEHNR, CDR2 FQNEAQ (reference sequence). Trimming removed 1 base from V and 4 bases from J, with 14 bases in between. CDR3 length: 16 residues. Written as DNA, the CDR3 is TGTGCCAGCAGCTTAGGCCAGGCGACTCAATACAATGAGCAGTTCTTC. Its translation is CASSLGQATQYNEQFF.

This chain joins TRBV6-6 and TRBJ2-7, with D perhaps TRBD1 (5 bases). V lost 0 bases, J lost 7 bases, and 16 bases lay in between. Germline V gene data show CDR1 as MNHNY and CDR2 as SVGAGI (reference sequence). This CDR3 spans 15 amino acids. This CDR3 is CASSYSFGRSGEQYF. Here the CDR3 DNA reads TGTGCCAGCAGTTACTCGTTCGGCAGGTCAGGGGAGCAGTACTTC.

The V call is TRBV5-1, the J call TRBJ2-2, with TRBD1 matching over 10 bases. Germline CDR1 reads SGHRS; CDR2 reads YFSETQ. Trimming at V came to 1 base and at J to 7 bases, leaving 7 bases not matched to a gene. The CDR3 totals 16 residues. The CDR3 nucleotides read TGCGCCAGCAGCTTGACGACAGGGGGCCTGTACGGGGAGCTGTTTTTT. Translated, it gives CASSLTTGGLYGELFF.

The chain uses TRBV28 and TRBJ2-2; TRBD1 aligns across 9 bases. The CDR3 contains 16 residues. V trimming: 5 bases; J trimming: 2 bases; junction bases outside the gene matches: 6. CDR1 and CDR2 (germline): MDHEN, SYDVKM. CDR3 protein: CASSGGQGLNTGELFF. CDR3 nucleotides: TGTGCCAGCAGTGGAGGACAGGGGTTAAACACCGGGGAGCTGTTTTTT.

The chain links TRBV19 to TRBJ2-3, with D possibly being TRBD1 (5 bases). The length of the CDR3 is 14 residues. Germline-derived CDR1 and CDR2 are LNHDA and SQIVND (reference sequence). V dropped 8 bases and J dropped 3 bases, with 15 bases sitting between them. The CDR3 loop reads CASSAGWVTDTQYF. CDR3 DNA sequence: TGTGCCAGTTCCGCAGGGTGGGTGACAGATACGCAGTATTTT.

The gene calls are TRBV5-1 and TRBJ2-5; 13 nucleotides align to TRBD2. Germline V gene lookup returns CDR1 SGHRS and CDR2 YFSETQ. V lost 3 bases and J lost 2; bases outside the gene matches: 4. The CDR3 is made up of 16 amino acids. Written as DNA, the CDR3 is TGCGCCAGCAGCTCCGGGACTAGCGGGATTCAAGAGACCCAGTACTTC. It specifies CASSSGTSGIQETQYF.

V is TRBV5-4 and J is TRBJ2-7; 10 bases line up with TRBD2. The germline CDR1 and CDR2 sequences are SGHNT and YYREEE (reference sequence). The length of the CDR3 is 17 residues. Trimming took 2 bases from V and 1 from J; bases not matched to a gene: 9. This chain's CDR3 is CASSFRQTSGPSYEQYF. The CDR3 nucleotides are TGTGCCAGCAGCTTCCGCCAGACTAGCGGGCCTTCCTACGAGCAGTACTTC.

Note on this clone: The same CDR3 is also encoded by other DNA sequences in this sample. The chain carries TRBV6-1 and TRBJ1-3, with D unclear. This CDR3 has 12 amino acids. Germline loops: CDR1 MNHNS, CDR2 SASEGT. The V gene lost 4 bases and the J gene lost 4 bases, with 5 bases spanning the gap. The CDR3 sequence: CASSVSGNTIYF. Written as DNA, the CDR3 is TGTGCCAGCAGTGTGTCAGGAAACACCATATATTTT.

This clone was detected only once. This chain connects TRBV7-9 to TRBJ1-2; D unresolved. V lost 7 bases to trimming and J lost 5 bases, with 5 bases between them. Germline assignment: CDR1 SEHNR and CDR2 FQNEAQ (reference sequence). CDR3 length: 10 amino acids. Here the CDR3 DNA reads TGTGCCAGCACCTTGTATGGCTACACCTTC. Its protein product is CASTLYGYTF.

The chain combines TRBV2 with TRBJ2-7; D perhaps matches TRBD1 (6 bases). Germline values: CDR1 SNHLY, CDR2 FYNNEI. V was shortened by 6 bases and J by 3 bases, with 6 bases between the two germline ends. The CDR3 consists of 11 residues. CDR3 in DNA: TGTGCCAGCAGCAGGGGCTACGAGCAGTACTTC. Translation gives CASSRGYEQYF. Using reference TRBV2 and TRBJ2-7 for the parts outside the CDR3, the full variable domain is EPEVTQTPSHQVTQMGQEVILRCVPISNHLYFYWYRQILGQKVEFLVSFYNNEISEKSEIFDDQFSVERPDGSNFTLKIRSTKLEDSAMYFCASSRGYEQYFGPGTRLTVT.

This chain links TRBV6-6 with TRBJ1-3; D possibly corresponds to TRBD1 (6 bases). The CDR3 totals 15 residues. Trimming left V 4 bases short and J 4 bases short, with 14 bases between. Germline V gene lookup returns CDR1 MNHNY and CDR2 SVGAGI (reference sequence). CDR3 sequence: CASSSPRDIGNTIYF. DNA for the CDR3: TGTGCCAGCAGTTCCCCTCGGGACATAGGAAACACCATATATTTT.

The chain carries TRBV11-2 and TRBJ2-1; D unclear. V shed 4 bases and J shed 6 bases, with 7 bases lying between them. The CDR3 spans 12 residues. Germline assignment: CDR1 SGHAT and CDR2 FQNNGV. For the CDR3, the DNA is TGTGCCAGCAGCTCTTCAGGCAATGAGCAGTTCTTC. Its protein product is CASSSSGNEQFF.

The CDR3 DNA is TGTGCCAGCAGCTTAACGGGGTCCTCTCTCTCTGGGGCCAACGTCCTGACTTTC. Translation gives CASSLTGSSLSGANVLTF. The chain carries TRBV7-3 and TRBJ2-6; the D is unclear. The CDR3 covers 18 residues. Germline V gene sequence: CDR1 SGHTA, CDR2 FQGTGA. V lost 0 bases, J lost 0 bases, and 12 bases lay in between.

This sequence joins TRBV6-6 and TRBJ2-5, with TRBD2 as a possible D gene (7 bases). The CDR3 is 14 residues long. Trimming shortened V by 6 bases and J by 1 base, and 12 bases separated the two germline ends. Germline V CDR1 and CDR2: MNHNY, SVGAGI (reference sequence). CDR3 in amino acids: CASRNRGAQETQYF. The CDR3 DNA is TGTGCCAGCAGAAACCGGGGGGCCCAAGAGACCCAGTACTTC.

This chain links TRBV7-9 with TRBJ2-5; D possibly corresponds to TRBD1 (6 bases). V lost 3 bases, J lost 2 bases, and 16 bases lay in between. CDR1 is SEHNR, CDR2 FQNEAQ, per germline (reference sequence). The CDR3 extends over 16 amino acids. In DNA form, the CDR3 reads TGTGCCAGCAGCTTTGACACTTGGGGGCGTCAAGAGACCCAGTACTTC. It is translated as CASSFDTWGRQETQYF.

This chain links TRBV25-1 with TRBJ1-1, with a possible D match to TRBD1 (6 bases). V lost 1 base to trimming and J lost 0 bases, with 12 bases between them. The CDR3 loop spans 16 amino acids. Germline assignment: CDR1 MGHDK and CDR2 SYGVNS. The CDR3 is CASSECPQGLNTEAFF. CDR3 bases: TGTGCCAGCAGTGAATGTCCCCAGGGGTTGAACACTGAAGCTTTCTTT.